The clone carrying this T cell receptor beta chain has more than one count but fewer than ten. The antigen is not known. The sample comes from a study of response to subunit inactivated influenza vaccine. Notes on the study in general: Authors suggested few new T cells are recruited by each seasonal influenza vaccination.

V dropped 5 bases and J dropped 6 bases, with 20 bases sitting between them. Germline CDR1 is MNHNS and CDR2 is SASEGT. The CDR3 length is 15 residues. Using its own MiXCR run on the RT-PCR reads, TCRdb lists one record per CDR3 protein. The data hold about 480,000 distinct CDR3 sequences, with about 25% observed a single time. The specimen comprised CD4+ T cells sorted from PBMCs, sampled more than 4 days after vaccination. The sequence came from a man aged 50-60 years who received an inactivated influenza vaccine. The chain joins TRBV6-1 to TRBJ2-7; a weak D match, TRBD1 (5 bases). CDR3 residues: CASSRTRDVSLEQYF. The DNA of the CDR3 is TGTGCCAGCAGTAGAACCAGGGATGTTTCGCTCGAGCAGTACTTC.